A single sample is the source of the 28 T cell receptor beta chains below, sequenced in a study of OX40 agonist ivuxolimab in advanced cancers. Sequencing was performed with immunoSEQ multiplex PCR; in TCRdb, only in-frame clones are kept and a portion is missing. The sample lists 95,000 to 110,000 clones, 85% to 95% occurring once. This specimen consisted of CD4+ or CD8+ T cells sorted from blood, obtained in a trial of the OX40 agonist ivuxolimab. These receptors all come from an adult with an advanced solid tumor such as melanoma, head and neck, liver or kidney cancer.

The rearrangement links TRBV28 to TRBJ2-5, with 9 bases lining up with TRBD2. Germline loops: CDR1 MDHEN, CDR2 SYDVKM. Trimming took 2 bases from V and 5 from J; bases not matched to a gene: 6. CDR3 length: 15 amino acids. The CDR3 DNA reads TGTGCCAGCAGTTTAGGTAGCGGGAGAATTGAGACCCAGTACTTC. Amino acids: CASSLGSGRIETQYF.

The rearrangement joins TRBV7-2 to TRBJ2-5; a possible D gene is TRBD1 (5 bases). Germline loops: CDR1 SGHTA, CDR2 FQGNSA. The CDR3 is 15 residues long. V was trimmed by 4 bases and J by 5 bases, leaving 17 bases between them. The CDR3 loop reads CASSYLGQGDETQYF. In DNA form, the CDR3 reads TGTGCCAGCAGCTATCTGGGGCAGGGCGATGAGACCCAGTACTTC.

This chain links TRBV27 with TRBJ1-2, with a tentative D call TRBD1 (5 bases). The CDR3 is made up of 14 amino acids. Germline CDR1 reads MNHEY; CDR2 reads SMNVEV (reference sequence). The V and J ends lost 0 bases and 8 bases respectively, with 13 bases between them. The CDR3 DNA sequence: TGTGCCAGCAGTTTATCGCCGGGGCTGAGAGGCTACACCTTC. Its protein is CASSLSPGLRGYTF.

The rearrangement uses TRBV27 and TRBJ1-1; 10 positions agree with TRBD1. Germline loops: CDR1 MNHEY, CDR2 SMNVEV (reference sequence). CDR3 length equals 13 residues. V gave up 8 bases and J gave up 5 bases; unmatched junction bases: 5. The CDR3 sequence: CASWWTGGTEAFF. The CDR3 DNA is TGTGCCAGCTGGTGGACAGGGGGGACTGAAGCTTTCTTT.

The chain combines TRBV9 with TRBJ1-3; D is unresolved. Germline CDR1 reads SGDLS; CDR2 reads YYNGEE. The germline V and J ends were trimmed by 4 bases and 0 bases, with 11 bases remaining between them. This CDR3 has 15 residues. The CDR3 loop reads CASSSSASSGNTIYF. The CDR3 DNA is TGTGCCAGCAGCTCATCTGCTAGCTCTGGAAACACCATATATTTT.

The chain joins TRBV7-3 to TRBJ2-1, with D maybe TRBD2 (6 bases). The V end lost 3 bases, the J end lost 4 bases, and 16 bases lay between the germline ends. The germline CDR1 and CDR2 sequences are SGHTA and FQGTGA. This CDR3 is built from 16 residues. The DNA for the CDR3 is TGTGCCAGCAGCTTTTCCCCCGTTAGCGGTTACAATGAGCAGTTCTTC. Protein: CASSFSPVSGYNEQFF.

The chain employs TRBV10-1 and TRBJ2-1; 10 positions match TRBD1. The CDR3 has 15 residues. Germline V gives CDR1 WNHNN, CDR2 SYGVQD (reference sequence). J was trimmed by 13 bases and V by 0 bases; bases with no gene match: 9. CDR3 bases: TGCGCCAGCAGTGAGTCTTACGCCGGGACAGGGGACCAGTTCTTC. Its protein product is CASSESYAGTGDQFF.

This sequence joins TRBV6-6 and TRBJ1-5; D ambiguous. V was shortened by 4 bases and J by 5 bases, with 6 bases between the two germline ends. CDR1 is MNHNY and CDR2 is SVGAGI in the germline V gene (reference sequence). The length of the CDR3 is 12 residues. CDR3 loop: CASSSLDQPQHF. In DNA form, the CDR3 reads TGTGCCAGCAGTTCCTTGGATCAGCCCCAGCATTTT.

The chain carries TRBV18 and TRBJ2-1; TRBD1 matches 7 bases. This CDR3 has 15 amino acids. Germline trimming cut 6 bases from V and 3 bases from J; bases unmatched to any gene: 8. Germline V CDR1 and CDR2: KGHSH, LQKENI. CDR3 residues: CASSLGQRFYNEQFF. The CDR3 nucleotides are TGTGCCAGCTCCCTGGGACAGAGATTCTACAATGAGCAGTTCTTC.

The V call is TRBV11-3, the J call TRBJ1-1; D is unresolved. V was trimmed by 1 base and J by 8 bases, leaving 8 bases between them. From germline, CDR1 is SGHNT and CDR2 YENEEA. The CDR3 is 12 residues long. CDR3 amino acids: CASSLASREAFF. The CDR3 nucleotides are TGTGCCAGCAGCTTAGCCTCGAGGGAAGCTTTCTTT. The whole variable domain, remainder taken from reference TRBV11-3 and TRBJ1-1, is EAGVVQSPRYKIIEKKQPVAFWCNPISGHNTLYWYLQNLGQGPELLIRYENEEAVDDSQLPKDRFSAERLKGVDSTLKIQPAELGDSAVYLCASSLASREAFFGQGTRLTVV.

The genes are TRBV28 and TRBJ1-4, with a possible D match to TRBD1 (6 bases). The length of the CDR3 is 16 residues. CDR1 is MDHEN, CDR2 SYDVKM, per germline. The V end lost 4 bases, the J end lost 8 bases, and 20 bases lay between the germline ends. DNA of the CDR3: TGTGCCAGCAGTTCCATTGGTACGGGCACAGGGGAAAAACTGTTTTTT. This encodes CASSSIGTGTGEKLFF.

The chain employs TRBV19 and TRBJ1-5; D not certain. The CDR3 is 14 residues long. The germline V and J ends were trimmed by 1 base and 4 bases, with 8 bases remaining between them. Germline assignment: CDR1 LNHDA and CDR2 SQIVND (reference sequence). The CDR3 sequence is CASSIGVGNQPQHF. CDR3 DNA: TGTGCCAGTAGTATAGGTGTCGGGAATCAGCCCCAGCATTTT.

The V and J genes are TRBV7-3 and TRBJ2-7; 9 nucleotides line up with TRBD2. CDR1 and CDR2 from the germline V gene are SGHTA and FQGTGA. This CDR3 is built from 17 residues. With 6 bases clipped from V and 6 bases from J, the junction kept 18 bases outside the gene matches. CDR3 region: CASSPAGGTLFGVEQYF. CDR3 nucleotide sequence: TGTGCCAGCAGTCCAGCGGGGGGCACCCTCTTCGGGGTCGAGCAGTACTTC.

This clone came up once. This chain uses TRBV18 with TRBJ1-2, with D hard to call. CDR3 length equals 12 residues. With 4 bases removed from V and 6 bases from J, the gap between germline ends came to 9 bases. CDR1 and CDR2 (germline): KGHSH, LQKENI. DNA of the CDR3: TGTGCCAGCTCACGCGACCAAAATGGCTACACCTTC. Translated: CASSRDQNGYTF.

CDR3 in amino acids: CASSGQGAQDGYTF. CDR3 DNA sequence: TGTGCCAGCAGTGGACAGGGGGCGCAAGATGGCTACACCTTC. The rearrangement links TRBV2 to TRBJ1-2, with 10 bases lining up with TRBD1. CDR1 is SNHLY and CDR2 is FYNNEI in the germline V gene. CDR3 size: 14 residues. The V gene end was trimmed by 4 bases and the J gene end by 6 bases; junction bases not matched to a gene: 5.

This clone appeared a few times. The chain has TRBV28 and TRBJ1-1, with a tentative D call TRBD1 (6 bases). This CDR3 has 14 amino acids. Germline loops: CDR1 MDHEN, CDR2 SYDVKM. With 2 bases removed from V and 4 bases from J, the gap between germline ends came to 11 bases. Written as DNA, the CDR3 is TGTGCCAGCAGTTTAACGGGGGCGCTCACTGAAGCTTTCTTT. Translating it yields CASSLTGALTEAFF.

CDR3 protein: CASSLVGGGSEKLFF. CDR3 in DNA: TGTGCCAGCAGCTTAGTTGGTGGAGGGAGTGAAAAACTGTTTTTT. V gene TRBV7-2 combines with J gene TRBJ1-4; D unclear. V shed 1 base and J shed 7 bases, with 13 bases lying between them. The CDR3 spans 15 residues. Germline V gene sequence: CDR1 SGHTA, CDR2 FQGNSA.

The V call is TRBV5-1, the J call TRBJ2-7, with TRBD2 matching over 7 bases. Unmatched junction bases numbered 2, after V lost 0 bases and J lost 2 bases. Germline V gene data show CDR1 as SGHRS and CDR2 as YFSETQ. The CDR3 loop spans 14 amino acids. The CDR3 sequence: CASSLVRGTYEQYF. The DNA for the CDR3 is TGCGCCAGCAGCTTGGTGCGGGGGACCTACGAGCAGTACTTC.

This clone occurred once. CDR3 nucleotide sequence: TGCGCCAGCAGCCCAGAGAACGGACAGGGCGAAGATTCTGGAAACACCATATATTTT. Amino acid sequence: CASSPENGQGEDSGNTIYF. The gene calls are TRBV4-1 and TRBJ1-3, with 8 bases identical to TRBD1. Germline V lookup: CDR1 MGHRA, CDR2 YSYEKL. After removal of 4 bases from V and 1 base from J, the junction contained 15 bases not matched to a gene. This CDR3 comprises 19 residues.

This chain joins TRBV6-5 and TRBJ1-1, with D unresolved. The germline V gene has CDR1 MNHEY and CDR2 SVGAGI. V was shortened by 4 bases and J by 1 base, with 10 bases between the two germline ends. CDR3 size: 14 residues. The CDR3 sequence is CASSSELKNTEAFF. In DNA, the CDR3 is TGTGCCAGCAGTTCCGAGCTGAAGAACACTGAAGCTTTCTTT.

V gene TRBV28 combines with J gene TRBJ1-4, with D perhaps matching TRBD1 (5 bases). CDR3 length: 15 amino acids. CDR1 MDHEN and CDR2 SYDVKM come from the germline V gene. Trimming removed 6 bases from V and 12 bases from J, with 23 bases in between. The CDR3 nucleotides are TGTGCCAGCAGATCCACAGGACTCCAGTTGGGGGAACTGTTTTTT. This codes for CASRSTGLQLGELFF.

J is TRBJ2-7 and V is TRBV7-3, with 14 positions matching TRBD2. CDR3 length equals 17 residues. The V gene's germline CDR1 is SGHTA and CDR2 FQGTGA. V was pared by 2 bases and J by 4 bases, with 7 bases of the junction left unmatched. This CDR3 reads CASSLVSGTSGRYEQYF. The CDR3 DNA sequence: TGTGCCAGCAGCTTAGTCTCCGGGACTAGCGGGAGATACGAGCAGTACTTC.

The rearrangement joins TRBV7-2 to TRBJ2-7, with no clear D. The CDR3 contains 13 residues. Germline CDR1 SGHTA, CDR2 FQGNSA. The V gene lost 4 bases and the J gene lost 4 bases, with 11 bases spanning the gap. In DNA form, the CDR3 reads TGTGCCAGCAGCTCGGAAGTCCATTACGAGCAGTACTTC. Translated, it gives CASSSEVHYEQYF.

This rearrangement joins TRBV6-5 to TRBJ2-2; 9 nucleotides align to TRBD1. The CDR3 sequence is 13 residues long. The J segment lost 6 bases and the V segment lost 11 bases, leaving 7 bases of the junction unmatched. Germline lookup yields CDR1 MNHEY and CDR2 SVGAGI. The CDR3 spells CASRDRVPGELFF. The CDR3 bases are TGTGCCTCACGGGACAGGGTACCCGGGGAGCTGTTTTTT.

This chain links TRBV5-6 with TRBJ2-7; D is possibly TRBD1 or TRBD2 (5 bases each). V lost 0 bases and J lost 3, with 10 bases in between. The CDR3 runs to 14 residues. Germline V gene data show CDR1 as SGHDT and CDR2 as YYEEEE. The CDR3 nucleotides are TGTGCCAGCAGCTTGGAGGGACGGAACTACGAGCAGTACTTC. The encoded protein is CASSLEGRNYEQYF.

The rearrangement links TRBV10-3 to TRBJ2-1, with D maybe TRBD1 (5 bases). Germline CDR1 and CDR2: ENHRY and SYGVKD. Trimming shortened V by 4 bases and J by 6 bases, and 19 bases separated the two germline ends. The CDR3 spans 16 residues. The CDR3 DNA sequence: TGTGCCATCAGTGGGGCCTTTCTGGGGCGGCGCAATGAGCAGTTCTTC. It is translated as CAISGAFLGRRNEQFF.

V and J are TRBV6-1 and TRBJ2-6, with D unresolved. The CDR3 runs to 15 residues. V dropped 4 bases and J dropped 2 bases, with 9 bases sitting between them. Germline loops: CDR1 MNHNS, CDR2 SASEGT. CDR3: CASSGRWAGANVLTF. CDR3 nucleotide sequence: TGTGCCAGCAGTGGGCGATGGGCTGGGGCCAACGTCCTGACTTTC.

This chain joins TRBV29-1 and TRBJ2-7, with D hard to call. V lost 4 bases, J lost 2 bases, and 9 bases lay in between. The CDR3 is 12 amino acids. Per the germline V gene, CDR1 is SQVTM and CDR2 is ANQGSEA. The CDR3 loop is CSVAVGTYEQYF. The DNA of the CDR3 is TGCAGCGTTGCTGTGGGGACCTACGAGCAGTACTTC.